What follows are 31 T cell receptor beta chains derived from one specimen sequenced in a study of blood T cells in healthy people across ages. PCR was performed a second time for roughly 7 to 11 cycles using a sample-barcoded 5' primer and a J-beta primer mix. One entry per CDR3 protein results from TCRdb running MiXCR on the 5' RACE reads. The table shows 1 million or so distinct CDR3 sequences, with more than 40% occurring only once. Sequencing was carried out using blood. The source is a woman aged 55-69 years in good health.

The V call is TRBV6-1, the J call TRBJ2-5; D is undetermined. V was pared by 4 bases and J by 0 bases, with 18 bases between. The CDR3 is 17 amino acids. CDR1 and CDR2 (germline): MNHNS, SASEGT. The CDR3 nucleotides are TGTGCCAGCAGTGGGATGGACCCGCGGCGGAACCAAGAGACCCAGTACTTC. This gives the protein CASSGMDPRRNQETQYF.

This clonotype has just a few counts. Its ends do not fully match the called genes, so a read error is possible. This chain uses TRBV2 with TRBJ2-1; D not resolved. Germline V gene sequence: CDR1 SNHLY, CDR2 FYNNEI. The CDR3 has 15 amino acids. The CDR3 DNA follows: TGTGCCAGCAGTGAAACCGGCTCCTCCAACAATGAGCAGTTCTTC. Its translation: CASSETGSSNNEQFF.

Of note for this clonotype: A read error may produce the germline difference seen at one junction end. This chain joins TRBV11-2 and TRBJ2-5; D unclear. TRBJ2-7 explains the end of the DNA better; the J call may be wrong. The CDR3 sequence is 13 residues long. The germline CDR1 and CDR2 sequences are SGHAT and FQNNGV. CDR3: CASGLGWNYEQYF. The CDR3 coding sequence is TGTGCCAGCGGCTTAGGGTGGAACTACGAGCAGTACTTC.

V usage is TRBV7-2 and J usage is TRBJ1-6; D remains unclear. Trimming stripped 3 bases from V and 1 base from J, with 7 bases between. Germline V gives CDR1 SGHTA, CDR2 FQGNSA. The CDR3 contains 15 residues. The CDR3, as DNA: TGTGCCAGCAGCTTGGCAGGATCCTATAATTCACCCCTCCACTTT. It is translated as CASSLAGSYNSPLHF. The whole variable domain, filled in from reference TRBV7-2 and TRBJ1-6, reads GAGVSQSPSNKVTEKGKDVELRCDPISGHTALYWYRQSLGQGLEFLIYFQGNSAPDKSGLPSDRFSAERTGGSVSTLTIQRTQQEDSAVYLCASSLAGSYNSPLHFGNGTRLTVT.

The rearrangement uses TRBV3-1 and TRBJ2-3; D is uncertain. V was trimmed by 1 base and J by 3 bases, leaving 14 bases between them. CDR1 is LGHDT, CDR2 YNNKEL, per germline (reference sequence). This CDR3 contains 16 residues. CDR3 region: CASSQVRTPKTDTQYF. DNA for the CDR3: TGTGCCAGCAGCCAAGTACGTACGCCCAAGACAGATACGCAGTATTTT.

This chain uses TRBV20-1 with TRBJ2-6; D is unresolved. Germline assignment: CDR1 DFQATT and CDR2 SNEGSKA (reference sequence). V lost 3 bases and J 3 bases, leaving 12 bases between the germline ends. The CDR3 is 15 residues long. The CDR3 nucleotides read TGCAGTGCTAGCCTTGGGTCTCATGGGGCCAACGTCCTGACTTTC. This sequence encodes CSASLGSHGANVLTF.

In DNA, the CDR3 is TGCAGTGCTAGACTTACACAGGGGATCCACGAGCAGTACTTC. This codes for CSARLTQGIHEQYF. The chain is built from TRBV20-1 and TRBJ2-7; 7 bases fit TRBD1. J lost 5 bases, V lost 2 bases, and 9 bases had no gene match. The CDR3 is 14 amino acids. Germline lookup yields CDR1 DFQATT and CDR2 SNEGSKA (reference sequence).

V is TRBV20-1 and J is TRBJ2-7, with a possible D match to TRBD1 (6 bases). This CDR3 is built from 15 residues. V gave up 1 base and J gave up 2 bases, with 15 bases separating them. The germline gives CDR1 DFQATT, CDR2 SNEGSKA (reference sequence). The CDR3, as DNA: TGCAGTGCTAGAGGACGGACAGTCGTCCCCTACGAGCAGTACTTC. Translation: CSARGRTVVPYEQYF.

The chain combines TRBV2 with TRBJ1-1; no clear D. Germline values: CDR1 SNHLY, CDR2 FYNNEI. There are 15 residues in the CDR3. Trimming removed 0 bases from V and 4 bases from J, with 12 bases in between. CDR3 sequence (DNA): TGTGCCAGCAGTGAAGCGCAGTGGGGTGCCACTGAAGCTTTCTTT. Its protein product is CASSEAQWGATEAFF.

The chain joins TRBV20-1 to TRBJ1-4; D not certain. The germline V and J ends were trimmed by 3 bases and 3 bases, with 8 bases remaining between them. There are 13 residues in the CDR3. Germline CDR1 is DFQATT and CDR2 is SNEGSKA (reference sequence). This CDR3 reads CSARGSPNEKLFF. CDR3 nucleotides: TGCAGTGCTAGGGGCAGCCCTAATGAAAAACTGTTTTTT.

The chain recombines TRBV7-8 with TRBJ2-1; D unclear. The germline CDR1 and CDR2 sequences are SGHVS and FQNEAQ. The CDR3 totals 15 residues. Trimming cost V 5 bases and J 4 bases, with 15 bases left between them. The chain's CDR3 is CASSKTPPAYNEQFF. The CDR3 DNA reads as TGTGCCAGCAGCAAGACTCCGCCCGCATACAATGAGCAGTTCTTC.

This clonotype came up many times. The chain combines TRBV12-3 or TRBV12-4 with TRBJ2-5; 8 positions match TRBD2. The CDR3 is made up of 18 amino acids. Trimming at V came to 5 bases and at J to 5 bases, leaving 19 bases not matched to a gene. CDR3 amino acids: CASSPPSRAGVPGETQYF. CDR3 bases: TGTGCCAGCAGTCCTCCCTCGCGAGCGGGAGTCCCCGGTGAGACCCAGTACTTC.

V is TRBV6-6 and J is TRBJ2-7; 7 nucleotides align to TRBD1. The germline gives CDR1 MNHNY, CDR2 SVGAGI (reference sequence). This CDR3 has 15 residues. The V segment lost 7 bases and the J segment 3 bases; nucleotides outside the gene matches: 12. CDR3 in DNA: TGTGCCAGCACCGAGGGACCCTGGACAGGCTACGAGCAGTACTTC. Amino acid sequence: CASTEGPWTGYEQYF.

The V and J genes are TRBV9 and TRBJ2-1; D is perhaps TRBD1 (5 bases). The ends were cut back, 0 bases at V and 4 bases at J, with 14 bases in the middle. Per germline, CDR1 SGDLS and CDR2 YYNGEE. The CDR3 totals 16 residues. The CDR3 reads CASSVGGRVEYNEQFF. The CDR3 nucleotides read TGTGCCAGCAGCGTAGGCGGCAGGGTGGAGTACAATGAGCAGTTCTTC.

This rearrangement joins TRBV5-1 to TRBJ2-5; 8 bases align to TRBD1. This CDR3 contains 16 residues. After removal of 0 bases from V and 11 bases from J, the junction contained 15 bases not matched to a gene. Germline lookup yields CDR1 SGHRS and CDR2 YFSETQ. As DNA, the CDR3 is TGCGCCAGCAGCTTGGTCCCCGTGACAGGGGCGGATGAGCAGTACTTC. This gives the protein CASSLVPVTGADEQYF.

The chain has TRBV20-1 and TRBJ1-2; D not resolved. CDR1 is DFQATT, CDR2 SNEGSKA, per germline (reference sequence). The CDR3 consists of 12 residues. The CDR3 protein is CRAGENDYGYTF. The CDR3 DNA reads TGCAGGGCTGGAGAAAACGATTATGGCTACACCTTC.

J is TRBJ1-6 and V is TRBV7-2, with 7 bases fitting TRBD1. CDR1 is SGHTA, CDR2 FQGNSA, per germline. This CDR3 region has 14 residues. V dropped 4 bases and J dropped 11; count of bases not matched to a gene: 8. CDR3 loop: CASSSEGAATPLHF. The CDR3 DNA is TGTGCCAGCAGCTCCGAGGGGGCGGCGACACCCCTCCACTTT.

The chain carries TRBV25-1 and TRBJ1-1; 8 nucleotides agree with TRBD1. Germline V gene data show CDR1 as MGHDK and CDR2 as SYGVNS. This CDR3 contains 12 residues. J lost 8 bases, V lost 3 bases, and 2 bases had no gene match. CDR3 residues: CASSDWTGEAFF. Here the CDR3 DNA reads TGTGCCAGCAGTGATTGGACAGGGGAAGCTTTCTTT.

This clonotype was observed a handful of times. The chain links TRBV4-2 to TRBJ2-1; 7 nucleotides line up with TRBD2. The CDR3 length is 18 residues. Germline assignment: CDR1 LGHNA and CDR2 YNFKEQ. The trim removed 4 bases at V and 1 base at J, leaving 13 bases unmatched. DNA of the CDR3: TGTGCCAGCAGCCGAAAGGACTCTAGGGAGGGTTCCTACAATGAGCAGTTCTTC. It yields the protein CASSRKDSREGSYNEQFF.

The rearrangement links TRBV20-1 to TRBJ2-7, with a tentative D call TRBD1 (5 bases). V lost 5 bases to trimming and J lost 6 bases, with 14 bases between them. The CDR3 totals 12 residues. The V gene's germline CDR1 is DFQATT and CDR2 SNEGSKA (reference sequence). The CDR3 DNA reads as TGCAGTGCTCGGACACGTCCTAGCGAGCAGTACTTC. This codes for CSARTRPSEQYF.

V is TRBV20-1 and J is TRBJ2-7, with 10 bases lining up with TRBD2. V dropped 6 bases and J dropped 3; count of bases not matched to a gene: 8. Germline V gene data show CDR1 as DFQATT and CDR2 as SNEGSKA (reference sequence). The CDR3 length is 14 residues. The CDR3 sequence: CSAKGLATIYEQYF. For the CDR3, the DNA is TGCAGTGCGAAGGGACTAGCGACCATCTACGAGCAGTACTTC.

The V call is TRBV30, the J call TRBJ2-3; the D is unclear. CDR1 and CDR2 (germline): GTSNPN, SVGIG (reference sequence). The CDR3 totals 13 residues. V was pared by 2 bases and J by 1 base, with 7 bases between. The CDR3 region has the DNA TGTGCCTGGAGTTGGTGGGGCACAGATACGCAGTATTTT. Protein product: CAWSWWGTDTQYF.

V gene TRBV27 combines with J gene TRBJ2-5; perhaps TRBD2 as D (7 bases). The V end lost 1 base, the J end lost 1 base, and 16 bases lay between the germline ends. The germline CDR1 and CDR2 sequences are MNHEY and SMNVEV (reference sequence). The CDR3 contains 17 residues. In DNA, the CDR3 is TGTGCCAGCAGTTTATGGGGAGGGGGGGCTCTCCAAGAGACCCAGTACTTC. Protein sequence: CASSLWGGGALQETQYF.

This clonotype was recorded a few times. The chain couples TRBV6-5 to TRBJ2-1; TRBD2 might be the D (7 bases). This CDR3 spans 15 amino acids. Germline V CDR1 and CDR2: MNHEY, SVGAGI. V dropped 8 bases and J dropped 6 bases, with 20 bases sitting between them. In DNA form, the CDR3 reads TGTGCCAGCCGAATTGGGGGGGCTAAGGGCAATGAGCAGTTCTTC. Amino acids: CASRIGGAKGNEQFF.

This chain joins TRBV3-1 and TRBJ2-5, with D possibly matching TRBD2 (5 bases). V shed 7 bases and J shed 5 bases, with 20 bases lying between them. This CDR3 comprises 15 residues. In germline, CDR1 is LGHDT, CDR2 YNNKEL (reference sequence). The CDR3 DNA reads as TGTGCCAGCAAAATCGGAGCGGACGAGGTGGAGACCCAGTACTTC. This encodes CASKIGADEVETQYF.

The rearrangement joins TRBV6-1 to TRBJ1-5, with D maybe TRBD1 (6 bases). CDR3 size: 15 residues. From germline, CDR1 is MNHNS and CDR2 SASEGT. Trimming cost V 4 bases and J 5 bases, with 15 bases left between them. CDR3 amino acids: CASSARAGVYQPQHF. CDR3 sequence (DNA): TGTGCCAGCAGTGCTCGGGCAGGGGTGTATCAGCCCCAGCATTTT.

The rearrangement links TRBV7-9 to TRBJ2-7; D assignment may be TRBD1 or TRBD2 (5 bases each). CDR3 size: 15 residues. Looked up from germline, CDR1 is SEHNR and CDR2 is FQNEAQ (reference sequence). Between the trimmed V and J ends, which lost 5 bases and 0 bases, there was a span of 14 bases. CDR3 in amino acids: CASSGASGSSYEQYF. CDR3 DNA: TGTGCCAGCAGCGGGGCGAGTGGGAGCTCCTACGAGCAGTACTTC.

This clonotype has more than one count but fewer than ten. The chain links TRBV9 to TRBJ2-3; D call uncertain. The V gene's germline CDR1 is SGDLS and CDR2 YYNGEE. Trimming stripped 0 bases from V and 6 bases from J, with 8 bases between. CDR3 length: 13 residues. CDR3 sequence reads: CASSVGVGDTQYF. For the CDR3, the DNA is TGTGCCAGCAGCGTAGGTGTGGGGGATACGCAGTATTTT.

The V gene is TRBV2, the J gene TRBJ2-5, with 8 bases identical to TRBD1. TRBJ2-7 explains the end of the DNA better; the J call may be wrong. Germline assignment: CDR1 SNHLY and CDR2 FYNNEI. The CDR3 loop spans 17 amino acids. For the CDR3, the DNA is TGTGCCAGCAGGGAGAATCTAGGGGACAGGACCGTATACGAGCAGTACTTC. Protein sequence: CASRENLGDRTVYEQYF.

The table lists this clonotype with many counts. The chain employs TRBV11-2 and TRBJ2-1; no definite D call. The V end lost 0 bases, the J end lost 9 bases, and 9 bases lay between the germline ends. CDR1 is SGHAT and CDR2 is FQNNGV in the germline V gene. The CDR3 runs to 13 residues. The CDR3 here is CASSLDRAGEQFF. CDR3 coding DNA: TGTGCCAGCAGCTTAGATCGGGCCGGTGAGCAGTTCTTC.

In this sample, this clonotype turned up a few times. V and J are TRBV27 and TRBJ2-7, with D possibly matching TRBD2 (6 bases). Germline V CDR1 and CDR2: MNHEY, SMNVEV (reference sequence). The CDR3 has 12 amino acids. The V gene lost 2 bases and the J gene lost 7 bases, with 9 bases spanning the gap. The CDR3 DNA is TGTGCCAGCAGTTTAAAGGGGAGGGAGCAGTACTTC. Translated: CASSLKGREQYF.